This T cell receptor beta chain appears in the sequencing data of a study of shared clonotypes between healthy human individuals. In the study overall: The cohort comprised a couple of women and a few men. Their ages spanned 18 to 49 years. Each donor's CD4 naive and CD4 memory cells filled three plates apiece, CD8 naive two, and CD8 memory one.

Libraries were prepared by immunoSEQ multiplex PCR; TCRdb keeps only in-frame clonotypes and omits some of them. The sample has some 790,000 clones, roughly 72% seen once. The CDR3 runs 15 residues. The germline V gene encodes CDR1 SNHLY and CDR2 FYNNEI. V shed 7 bases, J shed 2 bases, and the junction held 7 bases outside the gene matches. Free of recent acute infections or vaccinations, the donors were healthy HIV-negative adults. Naive CD4+ cells were CD45RA-selected; the remaining cells were memory. This chain connects TRBV2 to TRBJ1-2; 10 positions agree with TRBD1. Material: memory CD4+ T cells sorted from blood. Specified subset: CD45RA-negative fraction. This clonotype originated in a woman aged 25 to 39 in good health. CDR3 region: CASNGQGGKNYGYTF. The CDR3 region has the DNA TGTGCCAGCAACGGACAGGGGGGAAAAAACTATGGCTACACCTTC.